Following are 32 T cell receptor beta chains from one sample sequenced in a study of cytomegalovirus exposure and HLA in healthy donors. This PCR relied on a set of 60 Vbeta primers and 13 Jbeta primers. Clones were sequenced by immunoSEQ multiplex PCR, and TCRdb holds only the in-frame ones, with some missing. The sample includes 150,000 to 180,000 clones, 75% to 85% of them seen just once. The sequencing sample was made of PBMCs. The origin of the receptors is a woman aged 40 to 49 in good health and CMV-seropositive.

The chain employs TRBV7-2 and TRBJ2-3, with no clear D. Deletions cut 5 bases from V and 2 bases from J, with 5 bases between. Germline-derived CDR1 and CDR2 are SGHTA and FQGNSA. The CDR3 sequence is 12 residues long. CDR3 sequence: CASSPNTDTQYF. DNA of the CDR3: TGTGCCAGCAGCCCAAACACAGATACGCAGTATTTT.

The count of this clone is one. The chain combines TRBV19 with TRBJ2-5, with TRBD2 matching 7 bases. Germline-derived CDR1 and CDR2 are LNHDA and SQIVND (reference sequence). Trimming removed 5 bases from V and 7 bases from J; junction bases left unmatched: 10. The length of the CDR3 is 14 residues. CDR3 bases: TGTGCCAGTAGTGGGCTAGCGGCCCCTTGGACCCAGTACTTC. Its translation is CASSGLAAPWTQYF.

J is TRBJ2-7 and V is TRBV10-2, with a possible D match to TRBD2 (6 bases). Trimming removed 7 bases from V and 4 bases from J, with 26 bases in between. This CDR3 region has 17 residues. Germline V CDR1 and CDR2: WSHSY, SAAADI. CDR3 bases: TGCGCCAGCACCCCCGGTTATCGACTAGTCCCCCCTTACGAGCAGTACTTC. The encoded protein is CASTPGYRLVPPYEQYF.

This clone was observed a handful of times. The chain joins TRBV10-1 to TRBJ2-7; TRBD1 is a possible D gene (5 bases). V lost 0 bases and J 3 bases, leaving 9 bases between the germline ends. From germline, CDR1 is WNHNN and CDR2 SYGVQD (reference sequence). The CDR3 has 14 amino acids. The CDR3 DNA is TGCGCCAGCAGTGAGTCGGCAGGGCGCTACGAGCAGTACTTC. Its protein product is CASSESAGRYEQYF.

The V gene is TRBV18, the J gene TRBJ2-7, with a weak D call TRBD2 (6 bases). The CDR3 is made up of 14 amino acids. V lost 0 bases, J lost 3 bases, and 9 bases lay in between. Germline V gives CDR1 KGHSH, CDR2 LQKENI. DNA for the CDR3: TGTGCCAGCTCACCACCTGGACTAAGCTACGAGCAGTACTTC. This sequence encodes CASSPPGLSYEQYF.

The rearrangement joins TRBV5-1 to TRBJ2-3; 10 bases align to TRBD2. The germline V gene encodes CDR1 SGHRS and CDR2 YFSETQ. The CDR3 is made up of 16 amino acids. V lost 5 bases to trimming and J lost 5 bases; unmatched junction nucleotides: 11. The CDR3 DNA sequence: TGCGCCAGCAGAACCGGGGCTAGCGGGAGTCAAGATACGCAGTATTTT. Its translation: CASRTGASGSQDTQYF.

The genes are TRBV27 and TRBJ1-2, with D possibly matching TRBD1 (6 bases). V gave up 6 bases and J gave up 4 bases, with 12 bases separating them. The CDR3 sequence is 13 residues long. Germline loops: CDR1 MNHEY, CDR2 SMNVEV (reference sequence). The CDR3 DNA sequence: TGTGCCAGCAGCCCCAGGGGTCCCTATGGCTACACCTTC. Translating gives CASSPRGPYGYTF.

This clone was seen a handful of times. V is TRBV7-6 and J is TRBJ2-1, with D possibly TRBD2 on 5 matching bases. In germline, CDR1 is SGHVS, CDR2 FNYEAQ. There are 18 residues in the CDR3. Trimming shortened V by 1 base and J by 5 bases, and 21 bases separated the two germline ends. CDR3 sequence: CASSLVPVVSRAHNEQFF. The CDR3 region has the DNA TGTGCCAGCAGCTTAGTACCCGTGGTATCGCGGGCTCACAATGAGCAGTTCTTC.

The chain is built from TRBV5-1 and TRBJ2-3; 13 bases line up with TRBD2. Per germline, CDR1 SGHRS and CDR2 YFSETQ. This CDR3 has 18 residues. The junction had 4 bases not matched to a gene; V was cut back by 0 bases and J by 0 bases. CDR3 nucleotides: TGCGCCAGCAGCTTGGGACTAGCGGGAGGACTAAGCACAGATACGCAGTATTTT. This gives the protein CASSLGLAGGLSTDTQYF.

The chain uses TRBV28 and TRBJ2-6; D perhaps matches TRBD1 (5 bases). CDR1 and CDR2 from the germline V gene are MDHEN and SYDVKM. Trimming stripped 5 bases from V and 2 bases from J, with 19 bases between. This CDR3 comprises 18 residues. This CDR3 is CASSPPPSWGAGANVLTF. CDR3 in DNA: TGTGCCAGCAGTCCCCCTCCCTCCTGGGGCGCTGGGGCCAACGTCCTGACTTTC.

V gene TRBV5-6 combines with J gene TRBJ2-4; TRBD2 matches at 9 bases. Trimming removed 0 bases from V and 6 bases from J; junction bases left unmatched: 4. The CDR3 length is 15 residues. Germline V gene lookup returns CDR1 SGHDT and CDR2 YYEEEE. The CDR3 loop reads CASSLGAGGRNIQYF. CDR3 in DNA: TGTGCCAGCAGCTTGGGAGCGGGGGGAAGAAACATTCAGTACTTC.

V usage is TRBV7-8 and J usage is TRBJ2-7, with TRBD2 identical over 12 bases. The CDR3 sequence is 14 residues long. J gave up 5 bases and V 2 bases, and 1 base lay outside the gene matches. Germline CDR1 and CDR2: SGHVS and FQNEAQ. As DNA, the CDR3 is TGTGCCAGCAGCTTACGACTAGCGGGAGACGAGCAGTACTTC. Its translation is CASSLRLAGDEQYF.

The CDR3 sequence: CASRRAERENTIYF. The CDR3 DNA sequence: TGTGCCAGCAGGCGGGCAGAAAGGGAAAACACCATATATTTT. The chain joins TRBV6-5 to TRBJ1-3; D ambiguous. Germline assignment: CDR1 MNHEY and CDR2 SVGAGI. Trimming pared 6 bases from V and 6 bases from J, leaving 15 bases between. This CDR3 has 14 amino acids.

This chain connects TRBV30 to TRBJ1-2; D is ambiguous. The CDR3 extends over 11 amino acids. Trimming left V 2 bases short and J 8 bases short, with 9 bases between. Germline lookup yields CDR1 GTSNPN and CDR2 SVGIG (reference sequence). The CDR3 loop is CAWSTPGGYTF. In nucleotides, the CDR3 is TGTGCCTGGAGTACCCCGGGAGGCTACACCTTC.

V usage is TRBV11-2 and J usage is TRBJ2-7; 8 positions agree with TRBD2. CDR1 is SGHAT and CDR2 is FQNNGV in the germline V gene. V dropped 0 bases and J dropped 2; count of bases not matched to a gene: 0. The length of the CDR3 is 14 residues. CDR3 coding DNA: TGTGCCAGCAGCTTAGACGGGGGGGCCTACGAGCAGTACTTC. Residues: CASSLDGGAYEQYF. The entire variable domain, with the rest obtained from reference TRBV11-2 and TRBJ2-7, is as follows: EAGVAQSPRYKIIEKRQSVAFWCNPISGHATLYWYQQILGQGPKLLIQFQNNGVVDDSQLPKDRFSAERLKGVDSTLKIQPAKLEDSAVYLCASSLDGGAYEQYFGPGTRLTVT.

V and J are TRBV5-1 and TRBJ1-4, with 8 bases lining up with TRBD1. This CDR3 is built from 15 residues. CDR1 is SGHRS, CDR2 YFSETQ, per germline. The trim removed 3 bases at V and 7 bases at J, leaving 8 bases unmatched. CDR3 protein: CASSSTGGDSEKLFF. CDR3 DNA: TGCGCCAGCAGCTCAACAGGGGGGGACAGTGAAAAACTGTTTTTT.

This clone was seen just once. V gene TRBV6-6 combines with J gene TRBJ2-6, with D unclear. From germline, CDR1 is MNHNY and CDR2 SVGAGI (reference sequence). V lost 2 bases and J lost 0, with 5 bases in between. The CDR3 extends over 15 amino acids. CDR3 residues: CASSYPSSGANVLTF. In DNA form, the CDR3 reads TGTGCCAGCAGTTACCCTAGCTCTGGGGCCAACGTCCTGACTTTC.

V gene TRBV7-8 combines with J gene TRBJ2-1, with TRBD1 as a possible D gene (6 bases). The CDR3 has 13 amino acids. Trimming shortened V by 2 bases and J by 8 bases, and 10 bases separated the two germline ends. Germline CDR1 SGHVS, CDR2 FQNEAQ. This chain's CDR3 is CASSLYRAYEQFF. The DNA of the CDR3 is TGTGCCAGCAGCTTATACAGGGCTTATGAGCAGTTCTTC.

The chain couples TRBV5-6 to TRBJ1-2; TRBD1 matches at 7 bases. The germline V gene encodes CDR1 SGHDT and CDR2 YYEEEE. V was clipped by 4 bases and J by 5 bases; unmatched bases: 8. The CDR3 sequence is 14 residues long. The CDR3: CASSPGDSSYGYTF. The CDR3 DNA sequence: TGTGCCAGCAGCCCTGGGGACAGTTCTTATGGCTACACCTTC. Variable domain in full (rest from reference TRBV5-6 and TRBJ1-2): DAGVTQSPTHLIKTRGQQVTLRCSPKSGHDTVSWYQQALGQGPQFIFQYYEEEERQRGNFPDRFSGHQFPNYSSELNVNALLLGDSALYLCASSPGDSSYGYTFGSGTRLTVV.

The CDR3 DNA reads as TGTGCCATCAGTGGGGGGACAGGGAATTCTAACTATGGCTACACCTTC. Its protein product is CAISGGTGNSNYGYTF. This chain uses TRBV10-3 with TRBJ1-2, with 9 bases matching TRBD1. Trimming cost V 4 bases and J 0 bases; bases outside gene matches: 6. In germline, CDR1 is ENHRY, CDR2 SYGVKD. This CDR3 is built from 16 residues.

The chain combines TRBV13 with TRBJ2-6; TRBD1 aligns across 7 bases. Germline V gene lookup returns CDR1 PRHDT and CDR2 FYEKMQ (reference sequence). Trimming cost V 5 bases and J 4 bases; bases outside gene matches: 8. The CDR3 extends over 16 amino acids. The CDR3 is CASSLQGGRGANVLTF. Written as DNA, the CDR3 is TGTGCCAGCAGCCTACAAGGGGGCCGAGGGGCCAACGTCCTGACTTTC.

V gene TRBV30 combines with J gene TRBJ2-3; TRBD2 aligns across 7 bases. Trimming at V came to 1 base and at J to 1 base, leaving 14 bases not matched to a gene. CDR3 length: 18 amino acids. The V gene's germline CDR1 is GTSNPN and CDR2 SVGIG (reference sequence). The CDR3 reads CAWSDSLLAAGGTDTQYF. The CDR3 nucleotides read TGTGCCTGGAGTGACTCCCTCCTTGCGGCGGGGGGCACAGATACGCAGTATTTT. The full variable domain, with the rest looked up from reference TRBV30 and TRBJ2-3, is SQTIHQWPATLVQPVGSPLSLECTVEGTSNPNLYWYRQAAGRGLQLLFYSVGIGQISSEVPQNLSASRPQDRQFILSSKKLLLSDSGFYLCAWSDSLLAAGGTDTQYFGPGTRLTVL.

V gene TRBV27 combines with J gene TRBJ2-3; 8 bases fit TRBD2. The CDR3 is made up of 17 amino acids. Germline lookup yields CDR1 MNHEY and CDR2 SMNVEV (reference sequence). The V and J ends lost 4 bases and 5 bases, in that order; junction bases with no gene match: 14. CDR3 in amino acids: CASSSLGSGSSKDTQYF. DNA for the CDR3: TGTGCCAGCAGTTCCCTTGGGAGCGGGAGCTCGAAAGATACGCAGTATTTT.

The V and J genes are TRBV6-6 and TRBJ1-3; 11 bases line up with TRBD1. This CDR3 is built from 14 residues. Germline V gene data show CDR1 as MNHNY and CDR2 as SVGAGI (reference sequence). Trimming took 8 bases from V and 2 from J; bases not matched to a gene: 2. The CDR3 reads CASAGQGAGNTIYF. The CDR3 nucleotides are TGTGCCAGCGCGGGACAGGGGGCTGGAAACACCATATATTTT.

The chain carries TRBV5-1 and TRBJ2-5; possibly TRBD2 for D (5 bases). This CDR3 has 16 residues. Trimming shortened V by 4 bases and J by 4 bases, and 20 bases separated the two germline ends. The germline CDR1 and CDR2 sequences are SGHRS and YFSETQ. CDR3: CASSVGERPEGETQYF. The DNA of the CDR3 is TGCGCCAGCAGCGTCGGTGAGCGGCCCGAGGGAGAGACCCAGTACTTC.

V gene TRBV7-8 combines with J gene TRBJ2-2; possibly TRBD1 for D (6 bases). V lost 5 bases and J 7 bases, leaving 17 bases between the germline ends. Looked up from germline, CDR1 is SGHVS and CDR2 is FQNEAQ. The CDR3 totals 15 residues. The CDR3 bases are TGTGCCAGCAGCCGGCAGCGGAACAGGGACGGGGAGCTGTTTTTT. As protein: CASSRQRNRDGELFF.

This rearrangement joins TRBV10-2 to TRBJ2-7; D unresolved. Trimming shortened V by 3 bases and J by 3 bases, and 6 bases separated the two germline ends. CDR1 and CDR2 (germline): WSHSY, SAAADI. CDR3 size: 12 residues. The CDR3 region has the DNA TGCGCCAGCAGTGACGGAGACTACGAGCAGTACTTC. It encodes CASSDGDYEQYF.

This rearrangement joins TRBV9 to TRBJ2-3; the D gene is possibly TRBD2 (6 bases). V was shortened by 0 bases and J by 8 bases, with 22 bases between the two germline ends. This CDR3 is built from 17 residues. Germline V gene data show CDR1 as SGDLS and CDR2 as YYNGEE. For the CDR3, the DNA is TGTGCCAGCAGCGTAGACCCTAGCGCTCGAGGAGGGAGTACGCAGTATTTT. Translated, it gives CASSVDPSARGGSTQYF.

Of note for this clone: Other DNA sequences of this sample code for an identical CDR3. This chain connects TRBV18 to TRBJ2-5, with TRBD1 matching 11 bases. Germline CDR1 and CDR2: KGHSH and LQKENI. J gave up 4 bases and V 3 bases, and 1 base lay outside the gene matches. The CDR3 is 14 residues long. The CDR3 coding sequence is TGTGCCAGCTCACCGGGACAGGGGGGAGAGACCCAGTACTTC. Translated, it gives CASSPGQGGETQYF.

The chain combines TRBV21-1 with TRBJ2-3; the tabulated D call, TRBD2, remains unverified against the DNA. TRBV21-1 has pseudogene status. There are 13 residues in the CDR3. CDR3 nucleotide sequence: TGTGCCAGCCGGGGGGGTTTGGGCCTGGCGCAGTATTTT. Translation gives CASRGGLGLAQYF.

This rearrangement joins TRBV9 to TRBJ2-5; TRBD2 matches 11 bases. Germline CDR1 and CDR2: SGDLS and YYNGEE. J lost 9 bases, V lost 0 bases, and 4 bases had no gene match. There are 14 residues in the CDR3. The CDR3 loop is CASSVDSGRVAQYF. The CDR3, as DNA: TGTGCCAGCAGCGTAGATAGCGGGAGGGTGGCCCAGTACTTC.

V usage is TRBV29-1 and J usage is TRBJ2-3, with no clear D. Germline V gene data show CDR1 as SQVTM and CDR2 as ANQGSEA. CDR3 length equals 13 residues. The V end lost 3 bases, the J end lost 0 bases, and 7 bases lay between the germline ends. The CDR3 coding sequence is TGCAGCGTTGACAGAATAAGCACAGATACGCAGTATTTT. Amino acid sequence: CSVDRISTDTQYF.